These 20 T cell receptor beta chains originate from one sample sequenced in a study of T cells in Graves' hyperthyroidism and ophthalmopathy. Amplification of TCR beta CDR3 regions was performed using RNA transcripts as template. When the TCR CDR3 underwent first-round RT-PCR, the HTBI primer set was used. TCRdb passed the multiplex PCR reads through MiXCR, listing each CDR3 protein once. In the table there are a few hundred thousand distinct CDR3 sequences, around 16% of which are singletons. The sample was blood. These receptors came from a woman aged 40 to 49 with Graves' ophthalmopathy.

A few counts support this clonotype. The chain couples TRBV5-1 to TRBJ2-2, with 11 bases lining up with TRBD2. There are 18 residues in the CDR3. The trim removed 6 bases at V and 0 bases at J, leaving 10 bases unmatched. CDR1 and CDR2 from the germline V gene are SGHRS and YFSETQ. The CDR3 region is CASTALAGGFANTGELFF. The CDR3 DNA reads TGCGCCAGCACCGCCCTAGCGGGGGGATTCGCGAACACCGGGGAGCTGTTTTTT.

The CDR3 loop reads CASSPSRSSNSPLHF. The CDR3 region has the DNA TGTGCCAGCTCACCGTCCCGGAGCTCTAATTCACCCCTCCACTTT. The V and J genes are TRBV12-3 or TRBV12-4 and TRBJ1-6, with no clear D. V gave up 8 bases and J gave up 6 bases, with 17 bases separating them. The CDR3 is 15 amino acids.

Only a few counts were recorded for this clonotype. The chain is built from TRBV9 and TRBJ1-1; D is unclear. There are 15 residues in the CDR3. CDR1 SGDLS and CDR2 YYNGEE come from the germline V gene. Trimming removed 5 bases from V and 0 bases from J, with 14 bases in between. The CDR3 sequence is CASRPPAGMNTEAFF. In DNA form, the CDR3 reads TGTGCCAGCAGACCCCCCGCTGGAATGAACACTGAAGCTTTCTTT.

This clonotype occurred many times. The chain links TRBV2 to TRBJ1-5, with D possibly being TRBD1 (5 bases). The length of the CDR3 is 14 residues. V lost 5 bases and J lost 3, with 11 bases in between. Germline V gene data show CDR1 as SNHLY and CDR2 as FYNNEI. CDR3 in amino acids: CASSKDSYNQPQHF. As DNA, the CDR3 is TGTGCCAGCAGTAAAGACAGCTACAATCAGCCCCAGCATTTT.

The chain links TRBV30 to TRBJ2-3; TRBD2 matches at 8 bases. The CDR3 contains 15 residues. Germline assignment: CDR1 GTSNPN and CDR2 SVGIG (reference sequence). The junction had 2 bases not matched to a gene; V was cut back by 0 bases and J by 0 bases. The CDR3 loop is CAWSVSGGSTDTQYF. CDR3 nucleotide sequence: TGTGCCTGGAGTGTAAGCGGGGGCAGCACAGATACGCAGTATTTT.

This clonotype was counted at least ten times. CDR3 nucleotide sequence: TGTGCCAGCAGTCAGGGCCGGGGGAGCTATGGCTACACCTTC. This translates into CASSQGRGSYGYTF. The chain joins TRBV6-1 to TRBJ1-2; D is perhaps TRBD1 (5 bases). Germline CDR1 MNHNS, CDR2 SASEGT. Trimming left V 5 bases short and J 4 bases short, with 14 bases between. This CDR3 contains 14 residues.

The CDR3 loop reads CASSRIGTDTQYF. The CDR3 region has the DNA TGTGCCAGCAGCCGGATAGGGACAGATACGCAGTATTTT. The rearrangement links TRBV7-9 to TRBJ2-3, with D unresolved. The V and J ends lost 5 bases and 3 bases respectively, with 9 bases between them. CDR1 SEHNR and CDR2 FQNEAQ come from the germline V gene (reference sequence). The CDR3 extends over 13 amino acids.

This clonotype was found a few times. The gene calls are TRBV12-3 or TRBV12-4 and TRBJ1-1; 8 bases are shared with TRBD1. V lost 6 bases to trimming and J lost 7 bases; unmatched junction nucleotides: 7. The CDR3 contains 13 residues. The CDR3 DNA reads TGTGCCAGCAGATCCGGGACAGGTCGTGAAGCTTTCTTT. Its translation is CASRSGTGREAFF.

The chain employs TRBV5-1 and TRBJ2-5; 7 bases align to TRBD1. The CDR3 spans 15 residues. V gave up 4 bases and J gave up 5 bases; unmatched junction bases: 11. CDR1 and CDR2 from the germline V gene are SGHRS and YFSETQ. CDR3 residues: CASSDEGGAGETQYF. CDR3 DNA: TGCGCCAGCAGCGATGAAGGGGGCGCCGGGGAGACCCAGTACTTC.

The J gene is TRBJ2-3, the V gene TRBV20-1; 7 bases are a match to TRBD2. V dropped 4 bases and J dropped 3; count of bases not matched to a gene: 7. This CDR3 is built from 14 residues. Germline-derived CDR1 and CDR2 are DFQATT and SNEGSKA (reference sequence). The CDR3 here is CSANSGEGTDTQYF. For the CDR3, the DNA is TGCAGTGCTAACTCCGGGGAGGGTACAGATACGCAGTATTTT.

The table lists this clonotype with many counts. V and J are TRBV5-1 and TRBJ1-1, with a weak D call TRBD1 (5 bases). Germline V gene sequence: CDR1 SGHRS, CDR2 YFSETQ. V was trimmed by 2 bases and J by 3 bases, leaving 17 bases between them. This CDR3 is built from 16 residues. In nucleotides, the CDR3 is TGCGCCAGCAGCTTTTTGGGCAGACAAGGGGACACTGAAGCTTTCTTT. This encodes CASSFLGRQGDTEAFF. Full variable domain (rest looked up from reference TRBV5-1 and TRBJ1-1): KAGVTQTPRYLIKTRGQQVTLSCSPISGHRSVSWYQQTPGQGLQFLFEYFSETQRNKGNFPGRFSGRQFSNSRSEMNVSTLELGDSALYLCASSFLGRQGDTEAFFGQGTRLTVV.

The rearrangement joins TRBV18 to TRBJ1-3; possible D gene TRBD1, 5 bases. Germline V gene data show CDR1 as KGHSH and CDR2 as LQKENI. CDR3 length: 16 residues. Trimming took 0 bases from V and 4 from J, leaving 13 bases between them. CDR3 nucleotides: TGTGCCAGCTCACCACCAAGGACAAACATCGGAAACACCATATATTTT. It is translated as CASSPPRTNIGNTIYF.

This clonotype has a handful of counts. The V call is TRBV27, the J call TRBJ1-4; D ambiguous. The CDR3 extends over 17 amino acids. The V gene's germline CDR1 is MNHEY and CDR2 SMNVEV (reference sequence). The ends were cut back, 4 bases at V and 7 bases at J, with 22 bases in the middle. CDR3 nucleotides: TGTGCCAGCAGTTCCCGTCTTATTGGACGTAAAATTGAAAAACTGTTTTTT. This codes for CASSSRLIGRKIEKLFF.

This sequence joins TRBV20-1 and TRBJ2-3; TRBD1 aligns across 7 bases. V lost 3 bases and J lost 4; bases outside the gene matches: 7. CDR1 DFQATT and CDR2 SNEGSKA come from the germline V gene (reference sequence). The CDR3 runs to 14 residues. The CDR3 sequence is CSARRGLESDTQYF. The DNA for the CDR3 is TGCAGTGCTAGGAGGGGGCTCGAGTCAGATACGCAGTATTTT.

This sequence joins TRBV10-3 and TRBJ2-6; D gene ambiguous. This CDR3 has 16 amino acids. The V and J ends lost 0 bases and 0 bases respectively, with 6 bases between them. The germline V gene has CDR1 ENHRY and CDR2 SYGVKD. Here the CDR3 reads CAISESWLSGANVLTF. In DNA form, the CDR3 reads TGTGCCATCAGTGAGTCGTGGCTCTCTGGGGCCAACGTCCTGACTTTC.

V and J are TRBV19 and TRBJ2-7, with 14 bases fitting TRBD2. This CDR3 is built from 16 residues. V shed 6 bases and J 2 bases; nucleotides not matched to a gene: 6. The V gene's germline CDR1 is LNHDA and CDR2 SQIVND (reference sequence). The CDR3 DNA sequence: TGTGCCAGTAGCCAACTGGGACTAGCGGGAGCCTACGAGCAGTACTTC. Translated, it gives CASSQLGLAGAYEQYF. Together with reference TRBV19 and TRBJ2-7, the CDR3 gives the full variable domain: DGGITQSPKYLFRKEGQNVTLSCEQNLNHDAMYWYRQDPGQGLRLIYYSQIVNDFQKGDIAEGYSVSREKKESFPLTVTSAQKNPTAFYLCASSQLGLAGAYEQYFGPGTRLTVT.

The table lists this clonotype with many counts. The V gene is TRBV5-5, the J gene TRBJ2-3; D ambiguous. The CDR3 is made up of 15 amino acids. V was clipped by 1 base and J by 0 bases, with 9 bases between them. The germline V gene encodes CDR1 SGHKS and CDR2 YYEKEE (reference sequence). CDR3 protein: CASSLRATSTDTQYF. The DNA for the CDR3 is TGTGCCAGCAGCTTGAGGGCTACTAGCACAGATACGCAGTATTTT.

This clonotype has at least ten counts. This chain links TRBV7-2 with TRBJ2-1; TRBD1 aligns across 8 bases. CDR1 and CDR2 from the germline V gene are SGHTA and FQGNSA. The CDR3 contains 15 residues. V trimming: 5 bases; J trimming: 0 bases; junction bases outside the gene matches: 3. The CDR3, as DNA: TGTGCCAGCAGCACAGGGGGGAGCTCCTACAATGAGCAGTTCTTC. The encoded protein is CASSTGGSSYNEQFF.

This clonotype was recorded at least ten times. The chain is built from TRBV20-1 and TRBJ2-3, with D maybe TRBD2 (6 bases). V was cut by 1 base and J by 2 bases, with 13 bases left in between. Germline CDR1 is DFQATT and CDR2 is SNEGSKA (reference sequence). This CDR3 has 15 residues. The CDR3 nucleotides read TGCAGTGCTAGAGGGGGAGCGGGCGCCACAGATACGCAGTATTTT. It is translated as CSARGGAGATDTQYF.

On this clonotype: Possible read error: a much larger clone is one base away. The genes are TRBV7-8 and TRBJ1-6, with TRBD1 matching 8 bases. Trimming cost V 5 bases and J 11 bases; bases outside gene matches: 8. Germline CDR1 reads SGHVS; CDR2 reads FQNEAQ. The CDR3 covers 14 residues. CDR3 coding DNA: TGTGCCAGCAGCCTCCAGGGGGCAGATCCACCCCTCCACTTT. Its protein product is CASSLQGADPPLHF.